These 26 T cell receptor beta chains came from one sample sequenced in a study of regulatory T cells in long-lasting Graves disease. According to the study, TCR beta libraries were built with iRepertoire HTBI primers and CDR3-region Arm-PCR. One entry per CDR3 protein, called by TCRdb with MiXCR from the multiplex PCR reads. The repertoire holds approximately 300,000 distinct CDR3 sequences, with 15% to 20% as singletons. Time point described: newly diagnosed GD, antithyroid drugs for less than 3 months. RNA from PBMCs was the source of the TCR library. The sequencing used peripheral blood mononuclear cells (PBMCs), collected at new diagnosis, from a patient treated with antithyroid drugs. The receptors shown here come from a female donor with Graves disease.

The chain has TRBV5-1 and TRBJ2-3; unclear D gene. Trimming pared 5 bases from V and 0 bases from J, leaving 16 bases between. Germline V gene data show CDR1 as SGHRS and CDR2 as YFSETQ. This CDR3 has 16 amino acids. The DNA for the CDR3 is TGCGCCAGCAGTCGCCTTCTGGCGTCTAGCACAGATACGCAGTATTTT. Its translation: CASSRLLASSTDTQYF.

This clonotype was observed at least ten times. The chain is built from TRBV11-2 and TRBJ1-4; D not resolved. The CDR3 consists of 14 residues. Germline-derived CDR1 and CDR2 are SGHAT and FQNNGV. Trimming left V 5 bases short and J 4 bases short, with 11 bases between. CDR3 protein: CASSTEQVNEKLFF. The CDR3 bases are TGTGCCAGCAGCACCGAGCAGGTTAATGAAAAACTGTTTTTT.

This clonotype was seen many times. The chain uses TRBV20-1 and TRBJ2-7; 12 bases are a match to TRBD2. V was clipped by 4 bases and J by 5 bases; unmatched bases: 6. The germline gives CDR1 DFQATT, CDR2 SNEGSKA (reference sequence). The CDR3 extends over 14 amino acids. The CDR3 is CSAKLAGGLNEQYF. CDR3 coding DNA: TGCAGTGCTAAACTAGCGGGAGGTTTAAACGAGCAGTACTTC.

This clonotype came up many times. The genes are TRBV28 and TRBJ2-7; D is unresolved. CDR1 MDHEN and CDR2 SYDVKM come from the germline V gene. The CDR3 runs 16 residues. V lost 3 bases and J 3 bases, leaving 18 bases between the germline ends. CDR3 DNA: TGTGCCAGCAGTTTCGGTCCCGACAAATCTAACTACGAGCAGTACTTC. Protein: CASSFGPDKSNYEQYF. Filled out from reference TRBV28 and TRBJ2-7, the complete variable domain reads DVKVTQSSRYLVKRTGEKVFLECVQDMDHENMFWYRQDPGLGLRLIYFSYDVKMKEKGDIPEGYSVSREKKERFSLILESASTNQTSMYLCASSFGPDKSNYEQYFGPGTRLTVT.

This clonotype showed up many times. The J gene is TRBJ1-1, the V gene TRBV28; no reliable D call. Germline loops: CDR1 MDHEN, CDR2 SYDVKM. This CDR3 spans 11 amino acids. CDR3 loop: CATDKNTEAFF. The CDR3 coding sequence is TGTGCTACCGACAAGAACACTGAAGCTTTCTTT.

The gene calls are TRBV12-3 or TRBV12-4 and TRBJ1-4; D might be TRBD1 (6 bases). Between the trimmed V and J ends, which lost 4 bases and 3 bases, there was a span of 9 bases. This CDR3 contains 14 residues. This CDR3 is CASSSGVANEKLFF. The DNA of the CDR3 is TGTGCCAGCAGTTCAGGGGTGGCTAATGAAAAACTGTTTTTT.

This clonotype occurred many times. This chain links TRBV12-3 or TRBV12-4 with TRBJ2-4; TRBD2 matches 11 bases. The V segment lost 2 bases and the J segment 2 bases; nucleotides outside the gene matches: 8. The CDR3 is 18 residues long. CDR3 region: CASSLIAGGPGTKNIQYF. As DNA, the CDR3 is TGTGCCAGCAGTTTAATAGCGGGAGGGCCCGGAACCAAAAACATTCAGTACTTC.

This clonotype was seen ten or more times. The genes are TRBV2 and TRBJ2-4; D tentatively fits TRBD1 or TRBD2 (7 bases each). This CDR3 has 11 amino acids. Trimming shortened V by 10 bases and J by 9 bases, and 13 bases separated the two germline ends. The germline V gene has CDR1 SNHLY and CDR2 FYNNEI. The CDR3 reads CAIDREGIQYF. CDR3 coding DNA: TGTGCCATAGACAGGGAGGGCATTCAGTACTTC.

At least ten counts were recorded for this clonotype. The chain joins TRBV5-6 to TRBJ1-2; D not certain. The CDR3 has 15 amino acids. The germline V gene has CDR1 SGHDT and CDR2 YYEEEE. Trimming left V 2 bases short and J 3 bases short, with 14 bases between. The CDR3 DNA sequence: TGTGCCAGCAGCTTTACGGGGTGGGAAGACTATGGCTACACCTTC. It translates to CASSFTGWEDYGYTF.

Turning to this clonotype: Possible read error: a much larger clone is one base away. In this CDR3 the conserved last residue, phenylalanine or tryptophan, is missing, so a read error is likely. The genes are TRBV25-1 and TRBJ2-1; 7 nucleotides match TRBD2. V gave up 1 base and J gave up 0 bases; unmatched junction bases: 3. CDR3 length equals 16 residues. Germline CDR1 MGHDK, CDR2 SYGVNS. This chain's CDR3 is CASSEFRGSSYNEQFS. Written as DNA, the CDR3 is TGTGCCAGCAGTGAATTCCGCGGGAGCTCCTACAATGAGCAGTTCTCC.

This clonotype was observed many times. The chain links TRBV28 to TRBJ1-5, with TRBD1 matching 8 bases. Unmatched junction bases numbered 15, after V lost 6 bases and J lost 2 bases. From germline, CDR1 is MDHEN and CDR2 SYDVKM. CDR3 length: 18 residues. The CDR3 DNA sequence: TGTGCCAGCAGCTCAGGGGGCATCGGAAAAAAGGGCAATCAGCCCCAGCATTTT. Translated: CASSSGGIGKKGNQPQHF.

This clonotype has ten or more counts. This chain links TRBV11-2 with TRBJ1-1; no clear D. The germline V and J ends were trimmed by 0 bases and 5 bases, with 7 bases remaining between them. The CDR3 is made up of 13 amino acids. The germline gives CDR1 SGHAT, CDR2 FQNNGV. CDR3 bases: TGTGCCAGCAGCTTAGATCTAGGGACTGAAGCTTTCTTT. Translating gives CASSLDLGTEAFF.

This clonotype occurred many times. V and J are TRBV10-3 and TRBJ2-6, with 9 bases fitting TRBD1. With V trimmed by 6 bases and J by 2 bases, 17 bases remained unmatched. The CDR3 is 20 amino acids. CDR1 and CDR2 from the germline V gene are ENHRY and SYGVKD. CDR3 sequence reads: CAIRTRDTGTGRTGANVLTF. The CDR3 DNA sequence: TGTGCCATCAGAACGCGCGATACCGGGACAGGGAGAACTGGGGCCAACGTCCTGACTTTC.

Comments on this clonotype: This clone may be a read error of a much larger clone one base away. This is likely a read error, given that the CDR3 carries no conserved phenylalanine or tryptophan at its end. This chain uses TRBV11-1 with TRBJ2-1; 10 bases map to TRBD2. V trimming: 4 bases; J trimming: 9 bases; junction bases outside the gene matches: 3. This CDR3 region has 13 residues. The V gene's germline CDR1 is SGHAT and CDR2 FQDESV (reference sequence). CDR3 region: CASSWSGRVEQFC. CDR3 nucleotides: TGTGCCAGCAGCTGGAGCGGGAGGGTTGAGCAGTTCTGC.

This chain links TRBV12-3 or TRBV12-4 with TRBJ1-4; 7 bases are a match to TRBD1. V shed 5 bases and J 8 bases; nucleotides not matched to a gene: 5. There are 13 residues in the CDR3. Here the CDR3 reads CASSETGAEKLFF. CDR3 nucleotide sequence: TGTGCCAGCAGTGAAACAGGGGCCGAAAAACTGTTTTTT.

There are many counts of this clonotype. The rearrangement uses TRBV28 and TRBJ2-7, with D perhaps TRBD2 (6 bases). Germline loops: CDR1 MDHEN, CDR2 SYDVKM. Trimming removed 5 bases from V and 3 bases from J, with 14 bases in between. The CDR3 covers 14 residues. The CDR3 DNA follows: TGTGCCAGCAGTCCCGTCGGGAGTAGCTACGAGCAGTACTTC. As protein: CASSPVGSSYEQYF. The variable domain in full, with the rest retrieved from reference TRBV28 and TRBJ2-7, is DVKVTQSSRYLVKRTGEKVFLECVQDMDHENMFWYRQDPGLGLRLIYFSYDVKMKEKGDIPEGYSVSREKKERFSLILESASTNQTSMYLCASSPVGSSYEQYFGPGTRLTVT.

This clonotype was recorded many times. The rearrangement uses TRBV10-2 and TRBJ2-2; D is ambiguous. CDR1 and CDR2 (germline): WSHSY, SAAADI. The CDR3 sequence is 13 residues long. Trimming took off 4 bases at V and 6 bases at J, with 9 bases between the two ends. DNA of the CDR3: TGCGCCAGCAGTGTTCTTGGGTCCGGGGAGCTGTTTTTT. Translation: CASSVLGSGELFF.

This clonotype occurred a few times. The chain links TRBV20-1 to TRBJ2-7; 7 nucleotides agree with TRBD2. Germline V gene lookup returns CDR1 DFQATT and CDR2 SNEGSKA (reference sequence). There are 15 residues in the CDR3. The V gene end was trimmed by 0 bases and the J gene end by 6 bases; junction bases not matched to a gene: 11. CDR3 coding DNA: TGCAGTGCTAGAGATCCACTAGCGAGAGAAAGCGAGCAGTACTTC. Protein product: CSARDPLARESEQYF.

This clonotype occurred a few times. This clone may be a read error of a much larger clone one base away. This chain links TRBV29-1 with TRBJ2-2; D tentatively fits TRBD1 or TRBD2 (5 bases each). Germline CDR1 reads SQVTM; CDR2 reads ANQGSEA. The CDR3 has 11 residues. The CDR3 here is CSVKGTGEPFF. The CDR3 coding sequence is TGCAGCGTCAAGGGGACCGGGGAGCCGTTTTTT.

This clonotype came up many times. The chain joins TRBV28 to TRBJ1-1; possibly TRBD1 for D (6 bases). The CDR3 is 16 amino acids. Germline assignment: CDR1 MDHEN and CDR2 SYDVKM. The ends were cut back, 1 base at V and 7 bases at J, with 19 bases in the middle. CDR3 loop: CASSLFVGTPVGEAFF. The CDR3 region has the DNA TGTGCCAGCAGTTTATTTGTGGGGACACCGGTTGGTGAAGCTTTCTTT. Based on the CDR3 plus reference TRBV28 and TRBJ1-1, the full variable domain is DVKVTQSSRYLVKRTGEKVFLECVQDMDHENMFWYRQDPGLGLRLIYFSYDVKMKEKGDIPEGYSVSREKKERFSLILESASTNQTSMYLCASSLFVGTPVGEAFFGQGTRLTVV.

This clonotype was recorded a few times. The CDR3 sequence is CASSFGGDGYTF. For the CDR3, the DNA is TGTGCCAGCAGTTTCGGAGGGGATGGCTACACCTTC. The V call is TRBV28, the J call TRBJ1-2, with D possibly being TRBD1 (5 bases). This CDR3 contains 12 residues. V lost 3 bases to trimming and J lost 6 bases, with 8 bases between them. Germline V lookup: CDR1 MDHEN, CDR2 SYDVKM.

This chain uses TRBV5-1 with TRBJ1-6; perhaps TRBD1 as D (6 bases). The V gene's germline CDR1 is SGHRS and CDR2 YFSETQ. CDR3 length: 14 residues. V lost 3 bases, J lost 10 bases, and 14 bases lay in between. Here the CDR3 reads CASSSGRDNSPLHF. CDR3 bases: TGCGCCAGCAGCTCTGGACGGGACAACTCACCCCTCCACTTT.

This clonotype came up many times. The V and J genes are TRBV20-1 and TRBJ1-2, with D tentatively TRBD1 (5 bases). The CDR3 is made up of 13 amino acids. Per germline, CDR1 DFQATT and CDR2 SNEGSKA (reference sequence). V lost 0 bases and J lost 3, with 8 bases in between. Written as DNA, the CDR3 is TGCAGTGCTAGAGACAGGGCTGACTATGGCTACACCTTC. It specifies CSARDRADYGYTF.

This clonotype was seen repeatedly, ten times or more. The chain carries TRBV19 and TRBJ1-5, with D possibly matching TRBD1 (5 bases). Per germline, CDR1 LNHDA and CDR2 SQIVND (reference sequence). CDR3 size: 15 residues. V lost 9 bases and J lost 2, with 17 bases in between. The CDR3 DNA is TGTGCCAGCCGGGACCCTGGATATGGCAATCAGCCCCAGCATTTT. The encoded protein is CASRDPGYGNQPQHF.

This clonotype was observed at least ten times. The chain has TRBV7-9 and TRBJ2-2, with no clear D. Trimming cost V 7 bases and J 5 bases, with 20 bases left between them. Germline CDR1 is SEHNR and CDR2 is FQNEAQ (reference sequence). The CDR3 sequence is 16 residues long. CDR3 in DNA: TGTGCCAGCACCCTCTTCGGTGGGCCTAAGACCGGGGAGCTGTTTTTT. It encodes CASTLFGGPKTGELFF.

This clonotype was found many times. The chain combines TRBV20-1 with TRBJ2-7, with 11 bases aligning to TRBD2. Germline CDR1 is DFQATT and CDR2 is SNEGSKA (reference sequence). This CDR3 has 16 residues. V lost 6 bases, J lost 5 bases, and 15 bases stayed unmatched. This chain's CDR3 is CSAILAGDLVNDEQYF. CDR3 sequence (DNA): TGCAGTGCAATACTAGCGGGAGATCTTGTTAACGACGAGCAGTACTTC.